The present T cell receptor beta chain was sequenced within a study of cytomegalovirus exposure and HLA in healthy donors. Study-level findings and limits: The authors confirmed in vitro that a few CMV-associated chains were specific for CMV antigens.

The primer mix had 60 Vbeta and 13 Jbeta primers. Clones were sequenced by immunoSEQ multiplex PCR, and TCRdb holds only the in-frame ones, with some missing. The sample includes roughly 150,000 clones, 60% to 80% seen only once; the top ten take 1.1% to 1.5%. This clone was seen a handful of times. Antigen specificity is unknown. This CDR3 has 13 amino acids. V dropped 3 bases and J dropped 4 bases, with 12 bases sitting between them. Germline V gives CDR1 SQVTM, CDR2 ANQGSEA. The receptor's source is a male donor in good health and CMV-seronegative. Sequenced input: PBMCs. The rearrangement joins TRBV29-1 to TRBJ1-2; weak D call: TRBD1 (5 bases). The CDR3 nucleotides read TGCAGCGTTGACTCTAGGGGTGGCTATGGCTACACCTTC. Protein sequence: CSVDSRGGYGYTF.